This is a list of T cell receptor beta chains from one sample in a study of CD8 T cells in ankylosing spondylitis. TCRdb re-analysed the 5' RACE reads in MiXCR, keeping a single row per CDR3 protein. The sample yields 200,000 to 250,000 distinct CDR3 sequences, 20% to 30% seen once. Input material: blood, either unsorted or a sorted T cell fraction (not recorded which). The receptors shown here come from a male donor with ankylosing spondylitis or in good health (not recorded which). The CDR3 runs from the conserved cysteine through the conserved F or W. The order of the fields is J gene, V gene, clone size, D gene, CDR3 DNA, CDR3 protein. A D gene is named only where the DNA matches it firmly. Clone size is shown for a subset of rows, as once, few, many or a class of expanded clone.

j_call: TRBJ2-1; v_call: TRBV20-1; clone_size: .; d_call: TRBD2; cdr3_nt: TGCAGTGCTAGGAAAGTGGGACTAGCGGGTCTCAATGAGCAGTTCTTC; cdr3_aa: CSARKVGLAGLNEQFF
j_call: TRBJ2-6; v_call: TRBV20-1; clone_size: .; d_call: .; cdr3_nt: TGCAGTGCCCTCCTGGGGTCTGGGGCCAACGTCCTGACTTTC; cdr3_aa: CSALLGSGANVLTF
j_call: TRBJ1-4; v_call: TRBV14; clone_size: many; d_call: TRBD1; cdr3_nt: TGTGCCAGCAGCCAGAGACAGGGGATGAATGAAAAACTGTTTTTT; cdr3_aa: CASSQRQGMNEKLFF
j_call: TRBJ2-2; v_call: TRBV4-3; clone_size: .; d_call: TRBD2; cdr3_nt: TGCGCCAGCAGTCTTTTAGTAGCGGGAGTTGGGGAGCTGTTTTTT; cdr3_aa: CASSLLVAGVGELFF
j_call: TRBJ2-7; v_call: TRBV29-1; clone_size: many; d_call: .; cdr3_nt: TGCAGCGGCTTAGTGATGTACGAGCAGTACTTC; cdr3_aa: CSGLVMYEQYF
j_call: TRBJ1-6; v_call: TRBV6-5; clone_size: many; d_call: .; cdr3_nt: TGTGCCAGCAGTTACCTACAGGGACCCCTCCACTTT; cdr3_aa: CASSYLQGPLHF
j_call: TRBJ1-1; v_call: TRBV7-9; clone_size: .; d_call: .; cdr3_nt: TGTGCCAGCAGCTTTCCCGCTCCTGAAGCTTTCTTT; cdr3_aa: CASSFPAPEAFF
j_call: TRBJ1-1; v_call: TRBV6-1; clone_size: many; d_call: .; cdr3_nt: TGTGCCACCAAAAGGGACACCATGAACACTGAAGCTTTCTTT; cdr3_aa: CATKRDTMNTEAFF
j_call: TRBJ1-6; v_call: TRBV11-2; clone_size: many; d_call: .; cdr3_nt: TGTGCCAGCAGCTTAGATCGGCTTAGCAATTCACCCCTCCACTTT; cdr3_aa: CASSLDRLSNSPLHF
j_call: TRBJ2-5; v_call: TRBV5-1; clone_size: few; d_call: .; cdr3_nt: TGCGCCAGCAGCTCGGCGGAGACCCAGTACTTC; cdr3_aa: CASSSAETQYF
j_call: TRBJ2-7; v_call: TRBV6-2/TRBV6-3; clone_size: many; d_call: .; cdr3_nt: TGTGCCAGCTGTACGGCCACTACCTCCTACGAGCAGTACTTC; cdr3_aa: CASCTATTSYEQYF